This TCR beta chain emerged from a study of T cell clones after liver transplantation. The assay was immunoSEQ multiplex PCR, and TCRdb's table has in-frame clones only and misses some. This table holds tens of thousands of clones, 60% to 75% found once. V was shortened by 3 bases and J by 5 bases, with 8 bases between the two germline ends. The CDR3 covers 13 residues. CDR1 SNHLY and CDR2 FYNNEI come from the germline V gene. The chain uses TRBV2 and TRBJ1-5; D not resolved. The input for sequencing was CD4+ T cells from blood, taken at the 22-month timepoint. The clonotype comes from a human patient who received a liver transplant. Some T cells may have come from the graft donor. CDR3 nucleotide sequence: TGTGCCAGCAGTGAGACACACTATCAGCCCCAGCATTTT. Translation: CASSETHYQPQHF.